One and the same sample provided the 9 T cell receptor beta chains below, sequenced in a study of blood T cell repertoires in COVID-19 (dated by TCRdb to 2018 to 2020). Library construction relied on the immunoSEQ multiplex PCR assay. The clones in this table, taken by TCRdb from immuneACCESS, are in-frame only. Not every clone is retained; where verified, under half of the shortfall comes from an unresolved V gene, and the cause of the rest is unknown. This sample holds some 160,000 clones; around 92% were observed only once. The top ten constitute around 3% of the sample. The material sequenced was peripheral blood. The receptor source for this set is a man aged 60 to 69 with acute or convalescent COVID-19.

This chain joins TRBV19 and TRBJ1-4; TRBD1 aligns across 7 bases. From germline, CDR1 is LNHDA and CDR2 SQIVND (reference sequence). With 4 bases clipped from V and 2 bases from J, the junction kept 10 bases outside the gene matches. The CDR3 has 17 residues. Written as DNA, the CDR3 is TGTGCCAGTAGTAAGCGCGGCAGGGGGATGACTAATGAAAAACTGTTTTTT. It translates to CASSKRGRGMTNEKLFF.

The chain carries TRBV5-8 and TRBJ2-3, with D hard to call. Trimming pared 7 bases from V and 6 bases from J, leaving 6 bases between. CDR1 is SGHTS and CDR2 is YDEGEE in the germline V gene. The CDR3 loop spans 10 amino acids. CDR3 sequence (DNA): TGTGCCAGCTCCGGGGATACGCAGTATTTT. Translating gives CASSGDTQYF.

This clone was observed a few times. J is TRBJ1-2 and V is TRBV2; the D gene is possibly TRBD1 (5 bases). Germline assignment: CDR1 SNHLY and CDR2 FYNNEI. With 7 bases removed from V and 6 bases from J, the gap between germline ends came to 15 bases. The CDR3 runs 13 residues. The CDR3 nucleotides are TGTGCCAGCACAGAATCCAGGGAGGATGGCTACACCTTC. It is translated as CASTESREDGYTF.

The chain carries TRBV7-8 and TRBJ2-5; TRBD1 matches 9 bases. This CDR3 is built from 15 residues. The V segment lost 5 bases and the J segment 4 bases; nucleotides outside the gene matches: 8. Germline V lookup: CDR1 SGHVS, CDR2 FQNEAQ. The DNA for the CDR3 is TGTGCCAGCAGCCAAAACAGGGGGCGTCGAGAGACCCAGTACTTC. Translated: CASSQNRGRRETQYF.

Worth noting for this clone: Germline is not matched at one junction end, which may reflect a read error. The DNA for the CDR3 is TGTGCCAGCAGTTTGGGGGCCGGGGCCTCGGTAATCTTC. This gives the protein CASSLGAGASVIF. V usage is TRBV12-3 or TRBV12-4 and J usage is TRBJ1-2; the D gene is possibly TRBD1 (6 bases). The CDR3 has 13 residues.

The chain is built from TRBV13 and TRBJ2-1, with D possibly matching TRBD2 (5 bases). The CDR3 consists of 15 residues. Per germline, CDR1 PRHDT and CDR2 FYEKMQ (reference sequence). The V and J ends lost 2 bases and 0 bases respectively, with 8 bases between them. The CDR3 loop is CASSLMGSSYNEQFF. The CDR3 region has the DNA TGTGCCAGCAGCTTAATGGGGAGCTCCTACAATGAGCAGTTCTTC. Full variable domain (outside the CDR3, taken from reference TRBV13 and TRBJ2-1): AAGVIQSPRHLIKEKRETATLKCYPIPRHDTVYWYQQGPGQDPQFLISFYEKMQSDKGSIPDRFSAQQFSDYHSELNMSSLELGDSALYFCASSLMGSSYNEQFFGPGTRLTVL.

The rearrangement joins TRBV6-5 to TRBJ1-1; D ambiguous. The germline V gene encodes CDR1 MNHEY and CDR2 SVGAGI. V was pared by 10 bases and J by 4 bases, with 13 bases between. There are 12 residues in the CDR3. The DNA of the CDR3 is TGTGCCACCCGGGAGATTGGCACTGAAGCTTTCTTT. Amino acids: CATREIGTEAFF.

The count of this clone is one. CDR3 DNA sequence: TGTGCCAGCAGCCGGGGAGAGACGGCCTGGGGCTACACCTTC. It yields the protein CASSRGETAWGYTF. This chain connects TRBV3-1 (or the pseudogene TRBV3-2) to TRBJ1-2; D gene unclear. This CDR3 is 14 amino acids long. The V gene's germline CDR1 is LGHDT and CDR2 YNNKEL (reference sequence). Trimming shortened V by 4 bases and J by 8 bases, and 17 bases separated the two germline ends.

The chain combines TRBV5-4 with TRBJ2-2, with 15 positions matching TRBD2. Looked up from germline, CDR1 is SGHNT and CDR2 is YYREEE (reference sequence). Germline trimming cut 4 bases from V and 5 bases from J; bases unmatched to any gene: 3. The CDR3 has 16 amino acids. CDR3 sequence: CASSRGTSGGTGELFF. CDR3 sequence (DNA): TGTGCCAGCAGCCGAGGGACTAGCGGGGGGACCGGGGAGCTGTTTTTT.